This TCR beta chain was identified in a study of blood T cell repertoires in COVID-19. Study-level information: Collection of acute and convalescent COVID-19 samples took place in the United States, Italy and Spain. PBMCs, B-cell-depleted T cells, or T cells were the source of the cDNA or gDNA that made up the material.

The CDR3 spans 13 residues. The germline gives CDR1 SGHTA, CDR2 FQGNSA. V lost 5 bases to trimming and J lost 4 bases; unmatched junction nucleotides: 4. In the original workflow: Amplifying reference gene primers gave estimates of nucleated cell counts. The protocol was immunoSEQ multiplex PCR, while the TCRdb copy is restricted to in-frame clones and leaves out a portion. That table furnishes V, J and clone size, whereas the DNA furnished D and trimming. Of around 150,000 clones in the sample, approximately 80% were seen once. The receptor was isolated from a woman aged 45-60 years with acute or convalescent COVID-19. The sequencing sample was made of peripheral blood. The chain joins TRBV7-2 to TRBJ2-7; 8 bases are shared with TRBD1. CDR3 bases: TGTGCCAGCAGCCCGACAGGGGAGTACGAGCAGTACTTC. Its translation: CASSPTGEYEQYF.